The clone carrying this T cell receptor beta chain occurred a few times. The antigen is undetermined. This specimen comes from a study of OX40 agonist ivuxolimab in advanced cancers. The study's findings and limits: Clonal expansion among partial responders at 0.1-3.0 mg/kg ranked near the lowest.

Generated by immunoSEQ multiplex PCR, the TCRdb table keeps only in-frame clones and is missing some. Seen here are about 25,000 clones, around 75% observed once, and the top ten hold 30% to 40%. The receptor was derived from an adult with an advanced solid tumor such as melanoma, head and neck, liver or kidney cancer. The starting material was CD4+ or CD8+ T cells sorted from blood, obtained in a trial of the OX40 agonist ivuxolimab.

The CDR3 here is CASSYSLDYYEQYF. The CDR3 DNA follows: TGTGCCAGCAGTTACTCATTGGACTACTACGAGCAGTACTTC. The chain links TRBV6-5 to TRBJ2-7; tentatively, D is TRBD2 (6 bases). Between the trimmed V and J ends, which lost 0 bases and 3 bases, there was a span of 9 bases. Looked up from germline, CDR1 is MNHEY and CDR2 is SVGAGI. This CDR3 comprises 14 residues.